Presented here are 30 T cell receptor beta chains from one specimen sequenced in a study of CD8+CD57+ T cells in acquired aplastic anemia. It was patients with CD8+CD57+ cell expansion by flow cytometry who were chosen for sequencing. Using genomic DNA as the template, TCR beta VDJ and CDR3 profiling was carried out. In TCRdb, the reads were re-called with MiXCR into one record per CDR3 protein. This repertoire shows about 160,000 distinct CDR3 sequences, less than 60% found once; its top ten account for about 2.8%. Source material: sorted CD4+, CD8+, or CD8+CD57+ T cells (not recorded which) from PBMCs. The receptor set was obtained from a human donor with aplastic anemia.

The rearrangement links TRBV7-8 to TRBJ2-5; TRBD2 might be the D (6 bases). V was cut by 0 bases and J by 1 base, with 12 bases left in between. The CDR3 consists of 16 residues. The V gene's germline CDR1 is SGHVS and CDR2 FQNEAQ. The CDR3: CASSLASGSLQETQYF. DNA for the CDR3: TGTGCCAGCAGCTTAGCTAGCGGTTCCCTCCAAGAGACCCAGTACTTC.

The V call is TRBV7-9, the J call TRBJ2-7; 9 nucleotides align to TRBD1. This CDR3 region has 15 residues. Trimming at V came to 5 bases and at J to 5 bases, leaving 10 bases not matched to a gene. Germline V lookup: CDR1 SEHNR, CDR2 FQNEAQ (reference sequence). The CDR3 DNA is TGTGCCAGCAGCCCCTCGGGACAGGGAAGTAACGAGCAGTACTTC. It encodes CASSPSGQGSNEQYF.

This clonotype is medium-sized. V is TRBV20-1 and J is TRBJ2-5; no firm D call. CDR1 DFQATT and CDR2 SNEGSKA come from the germline V gene (reference sequence). The CDR3 totals 11 residues. The germline V and J ends were trimmed by 7 bases and 2 bases, with 8 bases remaining between them. CDR3 coding DNA: TGCAGTGTCCAGGTACAAGAGACCCAGTACTTC. The encoded protein is CSVQVQETQYF.

This clonotype was recorded at least ten times. The chain couples TRBV11-1 to TRBJ2-3; a possible D gene is TRBD1 (5 bases). From germline, CDR1 is SGHAT and CDR2 FQDESV (reference sequence). The CDR3 extends over 16 amino acids. Trimming took 4 bases from V and 2 from J, leaving 16 bases between them. CDR3 bases: TGTGCCAGCAGCTCCGGACATTCAATAATCACAGATACGCAGTATTTT. Translated, it gives CASSSGHSIITDTQYF.

The V call is TRBV20-1, the J call TRBJ2-7; 8 bases line up with TRBD2. The germline CDR1 and CDR2 sequences are DFQATT and SNEGSKA (reference sequence). The CDR3 has 14 residues. Trimming took 1 base from V and 5 from J; bases not matched to a gene: 7. The CDR3 reads CSARVAGTSNEQYF. The CDR3 nucleotides are TGCAGTGCTAGAGTTGCCGGGACTAGTAACGAGCAGTACTTC.

This clonotype showed up just a few times. The rearrangement uses TRBV3-1 and TRBJ1-3, with D uncertain. CDR3 size: 16 residues. Germline-derived CDR1 and CDR2 are LGHDT and YNNKEL (reference sequence). Deletions cut 1 base from V and 0 bases from J, with 10 bases between. This CDR3 is CASSQGADLSGNTIYF. In nucleotides, the CDR3 is TGTGCCAGCAGCCAAGGGGCAGACCTCTCTGGAAACACCATATATTTT.

This clonotype was seen only once. V and J are TRBV19 and TRBJ2-7; 7 bases map to TRBD1. Germline V CDR1 and CDR2: LNHDA, SQIVND (reference sequence). The junction had 5 bases not matched to a gene; V was cut back by 4 bases and J by 5 bases. The CDR3 has 13 residues. The CDR3 protein is CASSTRQGNEQYF. For the CDR3, the DNA is TGTGCCAGTAGTACCAGACAGGGTAACGAGCAGTACTTC.

CDR3 region: CASRTGTDNSPLHF. In DNA, the CDR3 is TGTGCCAGCAGAACCGGGACAGACAATTCACCCCTCCACTTT. The chain is built from TRBV12-3 or TRBV12-4 and TRBJ1-6, with 7 nucleotides matching TRBD1. The CDR3 contains 14 residues. The V and J ends lost 6 bases and 7 bases, in that order; junction bases with no gene match: 6.

Comments on this clonotype: Being one base from a much bigger clone, this may be a read error. The chain links TRBV30 to TRBJ2-7; D is uncertain. Deletions cut 2 bases from V and 3 bases from J, with 11 bases between. This CDR3 contains 13 residues. CDR1 and CDR2 from the germline V gene are GTSNPN and SVGIG (reference sequence). The CDR3 DNA follows: TGTGCCTGGAGTACCCCGCTCCGCTACGAGCAGTACTTC. Translation gives CAWSTPLRYEQYF.

In its sample, this clonotype was seen a few times. The rearrangement uses TRBV27 and TRBJ2-3; 9 bases fit TRBD2. Trimming removed 6 bases from V and 1 base from J; junction bases left unmatched: 8. CDR3 length: 16 amino acids. CDR1 is MNHEY and CDR2 is SMNVEV in the germline V gene (reference sequence). This CDR3 is CASSIQRGEGTDTQYF. The CDR3 nucleotides read TGTGCCAGCAGCATACAGCGGGGGGAGGGCACAGATACGCAGTATTTT.

This clonotype was recorded many times. The gene calls are TRBV5-6 and TRBJ1-5; D perhaps matches TRBD1 (5 bases). This CDR3 is 15 amino acids long. Germline V gene sequence: CDR1 SGHDT, CDR2 YYEEEE. The V and J ends lost 4 bases and 0 bases respectively, with 11 bases between them. The CDR3 bases are TGTGCCAGCAGCCGGATAGACAGTAGCAATCAGCCCCAGCATTTT. This encodes CASSRIDSSNQPQHF.

CDR3 nucleotides: TGTGCCACCAGCCCTCGCTTGGGACAGACCTACGAGCAGTACTTC. It codes for CATSPRLGQTYEQYF. The rearrangement links TRBV15 to TRBJ2-7; 7 nucleotides align to TRBD1. Trimming took 5 bases from V and 2 from J; bases not matched to a gene: 9. This CDR3 has 15 amino acids. Germline V gene lookup returns CDR1 LNHNV and CDR2 YYDKDF (reference sequence).

This chain links TRBV2 with TRBJ2-5; TRBD1 matches 7 bases. Germline CDR1 reads SNHLY; CDR2 reads FYNNEI. The CDR3 spans 14 residues. The trim removed 4 bases at V and 4 bases at J, leaving 6 bases unmatched. CDR3 amino acids: CASSGPGGGETQYF. The CDR3 coding sequence is TGTGCCAGCAGTGGGCCAGGGGGTGGAGAGACCCAGTACTTC. Based on the CDR3 plus reference TRBV2 and TRBJ2-5, the full variable domain is EPEVTQTPSHQVTQMGQEVILRCVPISNHLYFYWYRQILGQKVEFLVSFYNNEISEKSEIFDDQFSVERPDGSNFTLKIRSTKLEDSAMYFCASSGPGGGETQYFGPGTRLLVL.

This sequence joins TRBV2 and TRBJ1-2; no definite D call. V gave up 3 bases and J gave up 4 bases, with 9 bases separating them. The CDR3 extends over 13 amino acids. The germline CDR1 and CDR2 sequences are SNHLY and FYNNEI. The CDR3 DNA follows: TGTGCCAGCAGTGACAGTCTAAGCTATGGCTACACCTTC. Translated, it gives CASSDSLSYGYTF.

Ten or more counts support this clonotype. The J gene is TRBJ2-3, the V gene TRBV6-1; D is perhaps TRBD2 (5 bases). CDR3 length equals 13 residues. Per the germline V gene, CDR1 is MNHNS and CDR2 is SASEGT. V gave up 6 bases and J gave up 1 base, with 8 bases separating them. CDR3 protein: CASRDFRTDTQYF. The DNA for the CDR3 is TGTGCCAGCAGGGACTTTCGCACAGATACGCAGTATTTT.

This clonotype was counted many times. The chain carries TRBV7-9 and TRBJ1-2, with D possibly matching TRBD1 (5 bases). Germline V gene lookup returns CDR1 SEHNR and CDR2 FQNEAQ (reference sequence). V lost 3 bases, J lost 4 bases, and 9 bases lay in between. This CDR3 comprises 13 residues. The CDR3 sequence is CASSLGVPYGYTF. The CDR3, as DNA: TGTGCCAGCAGCTTGGGGGTGCCCTATGGCTACACCTTC.

The chain uses TRBV20-1 and TRBJ2-3, with 9 bases lining up with TRBD2. Germline lookup yields CDR1 DFQATT and CDR2 SNEGSKA (reference sequence). The CDR3 is 16 amino acids. Trimming at V came to 0 bases and at J to 3 bases, leaving 7 bases not matched to a gene. CDR3 in DNA: TGCAGTGCTAGAGATGGGGCGGGGGGGAGAACAGATACGCAGTATTTT. It yields the protein CSARDGAGGRTDTQYF.

This sequence joins TRBV6-5 and TRBJ1-1; D perhaps matches TRBD1 (5 bases). The V and J ends lost 5 bases and 1 base respectively, with 11 bases between them. CDR3 length: 14 amino acids. Germline assignment: CDR1 MNHEY and CDR2 SVGAGI. In nucleotides, the CDR3 is TGTGCCAGCAGTCCCCCGGGGGGGAACACTGAAGCTTTCTTT. Translated, it gives CASSPPGGNTEAFF.

The chain joins TRBV15 to TRBJ2-5; D is undetermined. CDR3 size: 14 residues. Trimming cost V 0 bases and J 5 bases, with 10 bases left between them. Germline CDR1 LNHNV, CDR2 YYDKDF (reference sequence). CDR3 loop: CATSRDPSAETQYF. The CDR3 DNA is TGTGCCACCAGCAGAGATCCATCCGCGGAGACCCAGTACTTC.

In this sample, this clonotype turned up a few times. The J gene is TRBJ2-1, the V gene TRBV12-5; D might be TRBD2 (6 bases). The germline gives CDR1 LGHNT, CDR2 FRNRAP. This CDR3 region has 14 residues. Trimming shortened V by 5 bases and J by 4 bases, and 12 bases separated the two germline ends. The CDR3 DNA follows: TGTGCTAGTGGTCGGGAGACCCTTTACAATGAGCAGTTCTTC. It specifies CASGRETLYNEQFF. Together with reference TRBV12-5 and TRBJ2-1, the CDR3 gives the full variable domain: DARVTQTPRHKVTEMGQEVTMRCQPILGHNTVFWYRQTMMQGLELLAYFRNRAPLDDSGMPKDRFSAEMPDATLATLKIQPSEPRDSAVYFCASGRETLYNEQFFGPGTRLTVL.

The rearrangement joins TRBV4-1 to TRBJ1-2; no clear D. Germline CDR1 is MGHRA and CDR2 is YSYEKL. The CDR3 has 14 amino acids. Deletions cut 1 base from V and 0 bases from J, with 6 bases between. The CDR3 region has the DNA TGCGCCAGCAGCCAAGGGCAGGCTAACTATGGCTACACCTTC. Its protein product is CASSQGQANYGYTF.

This clonotype was found many times. The rearrangement uses TRBV5-1 and TRBJ2-2; a possible D gene is TRBD2 (6 bases). The CDR3 is 16 residues long. Trimming removed 4 bases at V and 2 bases at J, with 15 bases between. The germline CDR1 and CDR2 sequences are SGHRS and YFSETQ. CDR3: CASSPTAGTNTGELFF. In DNA form, the CDR3 reads TGCGCCAGCAGCCCGACAGCGGGTACTAACACCGGGGAGCTGTTTTTT.

The chain employs TRBV15 and TRBJ1-2, with D possibly TRBD1 on 5 matching bases. This CDR3 contains 14 residues. V was cut by 3 bases and J by 1 base, with 9 bases left in between. Germline assignment: CDR1 LNHNV and CDR2 YYDKDF (reference sequence). The CDR3: CATSSGTGNYGYTF. In DNA form, the CDR3 reads TGTGCCACCAGCAGCGGGACGGGTAACTATGGCTACACCTTC.

This chain links TRBV24-1 with TRBJ1-1; 9 bases are shared with TRBD1. Germline assignment: CDR1 KGHDR and CDR2 SFDVKD. J was trimmed by 10 bases and V by 3 bases; bases with no gene match: 5. The CDR3 is 13 residues long. The CDR3 region is CATSDRTGVGAFF. The CDR3 bases are TGTGCCACCAGTGATCGGACAGGGGTGGGAGCTTTCTTT.

The chain's CDR3 is CASRRTGNEKLFF. For the CDR3, the DNA is TGTGCCAGCAGACGGACAGGGAATGAAAAACTGTTTTTT. This rearrangement joins TRBV3-1 to TRBJ1-4; TRBD1 agrees at 8 bases. This CDR3 contains 13 residues. Unmatched junction bases numbered 2, after V lost 6 bases and J lost 5 bases. The germline gives CDR1 LGHDT, CDR2 YNNKEL (reference sequence).

The genes are TRBV19 and TRBJ1-4, with a weak D call TRBD1 (6 bases). The CDR3 is made up of 12 amino acids. The germline V gene has CDR1 LNHDA and CDR2 SQIVND (reference sequence). The germline V and J ends were trimmed by 11 bases and 8 bases, with 15 bases remaining between them. The CDR3 sequence: CASTGPGEKLFF. CDR3 in DNA: TGTGCCTCAACAGGGCCGGGGGAAAAACTGTTTTTT. The whole variable domain, filled in from reference TRBV19 and TRBJ1-4, reads DGGITQSPKYLFRKEGQNVTLSCEQNLNHDAMYWYRQDPGQGLRLIYYSQIVNDFQKGDIAEGYSVSREKKESFPLTVTSAQKNPTAFYLCASTGPGEKLFFGSGTQLSVL.

This clonotype has more than one count but fewer than ten. V gene TRBV12-3 or TRBV12-4 combines with J gene TRBJ2-1, with 11 bases lining up with TRBD2. CDR3 length: 16 residues. The junction had 12 bases not matched to a gene; V was cut back by 6 bases and J by 8 bases. The CDR3, as DNA: TGTGCCAGCAGCCGCGCCGCTAGCGGGAGGTCGGATGAGCAGTTCTTC. Its translation is CASSRAASGRSDEQFF.

The sample holds many counts of this clonotype. This rearrangement joins TRBV6-5 to TRBJ1-6; no reliable D call. Germline-derived CDR1 and CDR2 are MNHEY and SVGAGI. The length of the CDR3 is 12 residues. Between the trimmed V and J ends, which lost 0 bases and 12 bases, there was a span of 6 bases. The CDR3 DNA sequence: TGTGCCAGCAGTTACTCGAGGGAACCCCTCCACTTT. It encodes CASSYSREPLHF.

This clonotype was detected many times. The chain employs TRBV7-9 and TRBJ1-2; no reliable D call. The CDR3 spans 13 residues. Trimming cost V 5 bases and J 3 bases, with 10 bases left between them. The germline V gene has CDR1 SEHNR and CDR2 FQNEAQ (reference sequence). The CDR3 region has the DNA TGTGCCAGCAGCCAAAACACAGACTATGGCTACACCTTC. Translation gives CASSQNTDYGYTF.

This clonotype has more than one count but fewer than ten. The chain uses TRBV6-1 and TRBJ2-5; TRBD2 matches at 11 bases. The CDR3 has 16 amino acids. The V gene end was trimmed by 3 bases and the J gene end by 1 base; junction bases not matched to a gene: 4. CDR1 is MNHNS, CDR2 SASEGT, per germline. The CDR3 loop reads CASSEATSGIQETQYF. The CDR3 DNA sequence: TGTGCCAGCAGTGAGGCGACTAGCGGGATCCAAGAGACCCAGTACTTC.